Each of the 10 T cell receptor beta chains below was sequenced from the same sample in a study of neoadjuvant nivolumab and ipilimumab in lung cancer. Here immunoSEQ multiplex PCR was the method, and the copy in TCRdb shows in-frame clones only, minus some. The data show roughly 23,000 clones, approximately 82% seen once. Sequencing used peripheral blood, obtained before neoadjuvant nivolumab, alone or with ipilimumab. Every receptor here comes from an adult with non-small cell lung cancer.

The rearrangement links TRBV15 to TRBJ2-1, with 9 nucleotides matching TRBD1. The CDR3 runs to 16 residues. Germline V CDR1 and CDR2: LNHNV, YYDKDF (reference sequence). Trimming removed 1 base from V and 6 bases from J; junction bases left unmatched: 7. The CDR3 is CATSRGRGTGINEQFF. CDR3 DNA: TGTGCCACCAGCAGAGGGCGAGGGACAGGGATCAATGAGCAGTTCTTC.

The gene calls are TRBV7-2 and TRBJ2-3; 7 nucleotides line up with TRBD2. Germline values: CDR1 SGHTA, CDR2 FQGNSA. V dropped 1 base and J dropped 2; count of bases not matched to a gene: 12. The CDR3 is made up of 18 amino acids. DNA of the CDR3: TGTGCCAGCAGCTTAGTAGGCCCGGGACTACAGTACACAGATACGCAGTATTTT. This encodes CASSLVGPGLQYTDTQYF.

A few counts support this clone. CDR3 in amino acids: CATSSVGRMRDTQYF. The CDR3 DNA reads TGTGCCACCAGCAGTGTGGGGCGTATGCGAGATACGCAGTATTTT. The V and J genes are TRBV15 and TRBJ2-3; TRBD1 is a possible D gene (5 bases). The CDR3 contains 15 residues. CDR1 is LNHNV and CDR2 is YYDKDF in the germline V gene (reference sequence). V dropped 3 bases and J dropped 5 bases, with 15 bases sitting between them.

The chain recombines TRBV18 with TRBJ2-1, with 7 bases fitting TRBD1. V shed 8 bases and J 2 bases; nucleotides not matched to a gene: 6. Germline V CDR1 and CDR2: KGHSH, LQKENI. This CDR3 has 14 amino acids. The CDR3 reads CASTRDSPYNEQFF. As DNA, the CDR3 is TGTGCCAGCACGAGGGACAGTCCCTACAATGAGCAGTTCTTC.

This chain links TRBV5-1 with TRBJ2-7; D possibly corresponds to TRBD1 (7 bases). The CDR3 has 14 amino acids. Trimming cost V 4 bases and J 5 bases, with 16 bases left between them. The germline CDR1 and CDR2 sequences are SGHRS and YFSETQ. This CDR3 is CASSPTEGAHEQYF. DNA for the CDR3: TGCGCCAGCAGCCCAACGGAGGGGGCCCACGAGCAGTACTTC.

This clone was seen a single time. This chain links TRBV6-5 with TRBJ1-4, with TRBD1 as a possible D gene (5 bases). Germline assignment: CDR1 MNHEY and CDR2 SVGAGI. There are 13 residues in the CDR3. V was pared by 1 base and J by 6 bases, with 6 bases between. CDR3 sequence: CASSYLGDEKLFF. The CDR3 DNA reads as TGTGCCAGCAGTTACTTGGGGGATGAAAAACTGTTTTTT.

The chain couples TRBV19 to TRBJ2-1; 9 bases align to TRBD2. CDR3 size: 15 residues. Germline V CDR1 and CDR2: LNHDA, SQIVND (reference sequence). V lost 3 bases, J lost 5 bases, and 5 bases stayed unmatched. CDR3 amino acids: CASSIVAGENNEQFF. The CDR3 coding sequence is TGTGCCAGTAGTATTGTAGCGGGAGAAAACAATGAGCAGTTCTTC.

The chain uses TRBV18 and TRBJ1-1; tentative D call: TRBD1 (6 bases). CDR3 length equals 15 residues. The germline V gene encodes CDR1 KGHSH and CDR2 LQKENI. V gave up 3 bases and J gave up 0 bases, with 11 bases separating them. The CDR3 region is CASSPRQAMNTEAFF. The CDR3, as DNA: TGTGCCAGCTCACCCAGACAGGCCATGAACACTGAAGCTTTCTTT.

The chain is built from TRBV11-3 and TRBJ2-7; TRBD1 agrees at 10 bases. CDR3 length: 15 residues. The V gene end was trimmed by 0 bases and the J gene end by 2 bases; junction bases not matched to a gene: 1. CDR1 and CDR2 from the germline V gene are SGHNT and YENEEA. CDR3 bases: TGTGCCAGCAGCTTAGAGGGACAGGGGCCCTACGAGCAGTACTTC. It specifies CASSLEGQGPYEQYF. The whole variable domain, remainder taken from reference TRBV11-3 and TRBJ2-7, is EAGVVQSPRYKIIEKKQPVAFWCNPISGHNTLYWYLQNLGQGPELLIRYENEEAVDDSQLPKDRFSAERLKGVDSTLKIQPAELGDSAVYLCASSLEGQGPYEQYFGPGTRLTVT.

This clone was picked up one time. The chain carries TRBV11-1 and TRBJ2-7; 8 positions match TRBD1. Germline V gives CDR1 SGHAT, CDR2 FQDESV (reference sequence). The CDR3 consists of 18 residues. The trim removed 3 bases at V and 2 bases at J, leaving 15 bases unmatched. CDR3 in amino acids: CASSLIAGTGKSAYEQYF. The CDR3 nucleotides are TGTGCCAGCAGCTTGATCGCCGGGACAGGTAAAAGCGCCTACGAGCAGTACTTC.